Listed below are T cell receptor beta chains from one sample, sequenced in a study of blood T cells in healthy people across ages. One entry per CDR3 protein results from TCRdb running MiXCR on the 5' RACE reads. The table lists fewer than 900,000 distinct CDR3 sequences, about 42% of them singletons. Specimen: blood. These receptor sequences come from a woman aged 55-75 years in good health. The CDR3 runs from the conserved cysteine through the conserved F or W. Clone size is not always given. Where it is, it says once, few, many or a class for expanded clones.

V gene,clone size,CDR3 protein
TRBV20-1,.,CSAPRLAGVRDTQYF
TRBV27,few,CASSSPGTSGIHEQFF
TRBV12-3/TRBV12-4,once,CASSKGDYGYTF
TRBV9,.,CASSPRVGTSGSYEQYF
TRBV19,.,CASCRQPGADYGYTF
TRBV3-1,.,CASSQQVRGGGDEQYF
TRBV12-3/TRBV12-4,few,CASSWAATYNEQFF
TRBV4-3,few,CASSQDRYGSRYNEQFF
TRBV20-1,many,CSGSRGLYEQYF
TRBV29-1,.,CSVVWLETQYF
TRBV5-4,.,CASSRTSGDYNEQYF
TRBV4-2,.,CASSQDWLLAEYNEQYF